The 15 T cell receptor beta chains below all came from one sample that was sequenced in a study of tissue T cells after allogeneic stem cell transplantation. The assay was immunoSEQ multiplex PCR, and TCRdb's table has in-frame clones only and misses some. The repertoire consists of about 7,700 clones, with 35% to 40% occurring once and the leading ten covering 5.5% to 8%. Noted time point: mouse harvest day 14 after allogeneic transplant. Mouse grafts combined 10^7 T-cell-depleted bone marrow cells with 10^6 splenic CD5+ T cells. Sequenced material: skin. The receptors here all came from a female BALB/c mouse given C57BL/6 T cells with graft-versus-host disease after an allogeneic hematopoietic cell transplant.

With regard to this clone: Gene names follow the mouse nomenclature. The CDR3 region is CASSSTGGGERLFF. The DNA read from the CDR3 is TGTGCAAGCAGCTCTACAGGGGGCGGCGAAAGATTATTT. This sequence joins TRBV16 and TRBJ1-4, with TRBD1 matching over 9 bases. With the read ending 1 residue before the CDR3 end, the germline J gene is used to fill in that end. CDR3 size: 14 residues. From germline, CDR1 is SGHSA and CDR2 FRNQAP. V lost 4 bases and J lost 7; bases outside the gene matches: 4. The full variable domain, its missing parts supplied by reference TRBV16 and TRBJ1-4, is NAGVIQTPRHKVTGKGQEATLWCEPISGHSAVFWYRQTIVQGLEFLTYFRNQAPIDDSGMPKERFSAQMPNQSHSTLKIQSTQPQDSAVYLCASSSTGGGERLFFGHGTKLSVL.

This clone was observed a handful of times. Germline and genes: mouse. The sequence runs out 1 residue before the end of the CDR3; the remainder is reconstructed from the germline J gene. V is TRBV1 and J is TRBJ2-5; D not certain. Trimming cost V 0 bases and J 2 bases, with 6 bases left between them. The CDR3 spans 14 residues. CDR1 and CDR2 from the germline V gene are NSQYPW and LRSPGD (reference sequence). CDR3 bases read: TGCACCTGCAGTGCAGATTACAGCCAAGACACCCAGTAC. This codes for CTCSADYSQDTQY. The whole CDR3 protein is CTCSADYSQDTQYF.

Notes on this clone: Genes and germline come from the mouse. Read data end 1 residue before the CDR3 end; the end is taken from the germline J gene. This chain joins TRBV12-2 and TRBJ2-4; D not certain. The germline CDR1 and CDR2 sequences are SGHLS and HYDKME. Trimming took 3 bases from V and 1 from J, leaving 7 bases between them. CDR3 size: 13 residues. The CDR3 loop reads CASSYTRQNTLYF. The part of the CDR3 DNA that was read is TGTGCCAGCTCTTATACTCGTCAAAACACCTTGTAC.

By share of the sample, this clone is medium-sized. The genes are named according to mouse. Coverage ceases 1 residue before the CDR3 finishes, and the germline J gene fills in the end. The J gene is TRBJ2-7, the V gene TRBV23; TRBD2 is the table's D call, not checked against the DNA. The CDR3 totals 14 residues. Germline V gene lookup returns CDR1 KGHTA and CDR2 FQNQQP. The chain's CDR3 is CSSSQRLGAYEQYF. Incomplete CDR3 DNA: TGCTCCAGCAGTCAACGGCTGGGGGCCTATGAACAGTAC. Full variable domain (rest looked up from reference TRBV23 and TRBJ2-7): DAAVTQKPRYLIKMKGQEAEMKCIPEKGHTAVFWYQQKQSKELKFLIYFQNQQPLDQIDMVKERFSAVCPSSSLCSLGIRTCEAEDSALYLCSSSQRLGAYEQYFGPGTRLTVL.

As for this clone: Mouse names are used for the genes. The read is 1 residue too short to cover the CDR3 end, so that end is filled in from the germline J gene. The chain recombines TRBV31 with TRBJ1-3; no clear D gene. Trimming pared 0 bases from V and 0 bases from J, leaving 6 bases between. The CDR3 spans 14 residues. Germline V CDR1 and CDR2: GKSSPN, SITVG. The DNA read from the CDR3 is TGTGCCTGGAGTCTACCAGATTCTGGAAATACGCTCTAT. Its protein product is CAWSLPDSGNTLY. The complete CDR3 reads CAWSLPDSGNTLYF.

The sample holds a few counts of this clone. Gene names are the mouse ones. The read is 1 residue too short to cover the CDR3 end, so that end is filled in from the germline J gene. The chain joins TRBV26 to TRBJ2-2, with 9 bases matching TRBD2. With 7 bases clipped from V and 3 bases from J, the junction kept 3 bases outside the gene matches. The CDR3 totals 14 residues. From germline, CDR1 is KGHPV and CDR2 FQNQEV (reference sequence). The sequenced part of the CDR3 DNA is TGTGCCAGCAAGGTGGGGGGGCACACCGGGCAGCTCTAC. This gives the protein CASKVGGHTGQLY. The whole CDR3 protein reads CASKVGGHTGQLYF.

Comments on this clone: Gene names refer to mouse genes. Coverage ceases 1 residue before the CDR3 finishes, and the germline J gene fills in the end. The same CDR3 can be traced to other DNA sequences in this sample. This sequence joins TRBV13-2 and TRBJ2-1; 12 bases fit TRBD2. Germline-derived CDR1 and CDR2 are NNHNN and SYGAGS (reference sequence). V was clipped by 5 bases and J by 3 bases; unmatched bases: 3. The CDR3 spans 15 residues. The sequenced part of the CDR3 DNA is TGTGCCAGCGGCCAGGACTGGGGGGGCTATGCTGAGCAGTTC. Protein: CASGQDWGGYAEQF. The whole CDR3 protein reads CASGQDWGGYAEQFF.

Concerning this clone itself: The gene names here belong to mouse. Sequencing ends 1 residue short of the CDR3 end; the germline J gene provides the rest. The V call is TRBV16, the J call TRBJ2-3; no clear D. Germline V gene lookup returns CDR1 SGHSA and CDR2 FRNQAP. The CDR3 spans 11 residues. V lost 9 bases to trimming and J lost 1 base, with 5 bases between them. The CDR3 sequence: CAREGAETLYF. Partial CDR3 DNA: TGTGCAAGGGAAGGTGCAGAAACGCTGTAT.

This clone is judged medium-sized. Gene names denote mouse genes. CDR3 amino acids: CSSSSGTYLSNERLFF. The CDR3 bases that were read are TGCTCCAGCAGTTCCGGGACATATCTTTCCAACGAAAGATTATTT. This chain joins TRBV23 and TRBJ1-4; the table's D call TRBD1 went unverified against the DNA. The CDR3 end lies 1 residue beyond the end of the read and is filled in from the germline J gene. This CDR3 has 16 residues. Germline lookup yields CDR1 KGHTA and CDR2 FQNQQP.

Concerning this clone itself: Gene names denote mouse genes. The CDR3 loop reads CASSLARGGNTLYF. CDR3 DNA (partial): TGTGCCAGCAGCTTAGCCAGGGGTGGAAATACGCTCTAT. The gene calls are TRBV3 and TRBJ1-3; D possibly corresponds to TRBD1 (6 bases). The CDR3 end lies 1 residue beyond the end of the read and is filled in from the germline J gene. The CDR3 consists of 14 residues. With 0 bases removed from V and 3 bases from J, the gap between germline ends came to 6 bases. Germline V gene sequence: CDR1 SNHLY, CDR2 FYNGKV (reference sequence).

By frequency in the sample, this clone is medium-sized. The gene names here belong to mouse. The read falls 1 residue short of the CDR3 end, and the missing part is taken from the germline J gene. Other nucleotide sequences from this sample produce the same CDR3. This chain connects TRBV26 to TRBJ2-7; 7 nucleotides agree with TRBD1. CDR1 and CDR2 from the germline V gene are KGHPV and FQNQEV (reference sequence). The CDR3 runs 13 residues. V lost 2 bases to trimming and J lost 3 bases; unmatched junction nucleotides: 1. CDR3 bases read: TGTGCCAGCAGTCTGGCAGGGGGCTATGAACAGTAC. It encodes CASSLAGGYEQY. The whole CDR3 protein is CASSLAGGYEQYF.

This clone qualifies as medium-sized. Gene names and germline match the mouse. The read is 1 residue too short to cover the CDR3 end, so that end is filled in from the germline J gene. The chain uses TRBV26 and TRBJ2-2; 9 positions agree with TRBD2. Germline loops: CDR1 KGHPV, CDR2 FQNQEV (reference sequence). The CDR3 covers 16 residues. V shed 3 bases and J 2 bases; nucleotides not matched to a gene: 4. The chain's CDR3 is CASSLLWGGNTGQLYF. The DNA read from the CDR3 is TGTGCCAGCAGTCTCCTCTGGGGGGGGAACACCGGGCAGCTCTAC.

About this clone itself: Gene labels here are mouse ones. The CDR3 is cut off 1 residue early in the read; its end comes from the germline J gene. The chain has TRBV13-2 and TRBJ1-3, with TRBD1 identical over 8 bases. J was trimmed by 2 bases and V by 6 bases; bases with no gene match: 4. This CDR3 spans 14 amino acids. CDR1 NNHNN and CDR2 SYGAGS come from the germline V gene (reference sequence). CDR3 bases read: TGTGCCAGCGCCCCAGGGGGCGCTGGAAATACGCTCTAT. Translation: CASAPGGAGNTLY. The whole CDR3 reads CASAPGGAGNTLYF.

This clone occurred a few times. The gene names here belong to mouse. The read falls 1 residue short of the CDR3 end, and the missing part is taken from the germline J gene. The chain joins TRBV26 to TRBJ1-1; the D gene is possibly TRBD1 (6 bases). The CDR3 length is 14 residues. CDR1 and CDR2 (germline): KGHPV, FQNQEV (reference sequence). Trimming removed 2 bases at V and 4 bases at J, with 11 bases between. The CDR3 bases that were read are TGTGCCAGCAGTCTGAGGGGGAGGGGCACAGAAGTCTTC. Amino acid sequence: CASSLRGRGTEVF. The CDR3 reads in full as CASSLRGRGTEVFF.

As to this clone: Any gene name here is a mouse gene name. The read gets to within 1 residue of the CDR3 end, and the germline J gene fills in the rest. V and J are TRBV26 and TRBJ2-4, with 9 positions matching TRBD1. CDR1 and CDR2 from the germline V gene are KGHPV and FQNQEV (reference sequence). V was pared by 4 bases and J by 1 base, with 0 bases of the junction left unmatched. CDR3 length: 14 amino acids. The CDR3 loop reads CASSRQGGQNTLYF. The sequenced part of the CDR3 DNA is TGTGCCAGCAGTCGACAGGGGGGTCAAAACACCTTGTAC. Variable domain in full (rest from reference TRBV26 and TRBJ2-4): NSKVIQTPRYLVKGQGQKAKMRCIPEKGHPVVFWYQQNKNNEFKFLINFQNQEVLQQIDMTEKRFSAECPSNSPCSLEIQSSEAGDSALYLCASSRQGGQNTLYFGAGTRLSVL.